This TCR beta chain stems from a study of CD8 T cells in Susac syndrome. It was with random hexamers that roughly 0.5 to 1 ug RNA was reverse transcribed. TCRdb itself ran the immunoSEQ multiplex PCR reads through MiXCR, one entry per CDR3 protein. This table has 250,000 to 300,000 distinct CDR3 sequences, 89% appearing once. TCR beta was sequenced from blood CD8+ and CD4+ T cells. Material: CD8+ T cells from PBMCs. The TCR was taken from a human donor with multiple sclerosis.

In DNA form, the CDR3 reads TGTGCCAGCAGTCCACCGGGACAGGGGTGGTACGAGCAGTACTTC. This codes for CASSPPGQGWYEQYF. The J gene is TRBJ2-7, the V gene TRBV7-9, with TRBD1 matching over 10 bases. In germline, CDR1 is SEHNR, CDR2 FQNEAQ (reference sequence). The CDR3 runs 15 residues. Trimming at V came to 6 bases and at J to 4 bases, leaving 9 bases not matched to a gene.